Listed here are 23 T cell receptor beta chains from one sample, sequenced in a study of control samples from healthy donors and cancer patients. Some clones are missing from TCRdb's copy, which holds only in-frame ones; the method was immunoSEQ multiplex PCR. The sample lists 150,000 to 170,000 clones; about 94% were seen once. Sequenced: blood. The source is a man in his forties in good health.

This chain connects TRBV19 to TRBJ2-7; D assignment may be TRBD1 or TRBD2 (6 bases each). Germline CDR1 is LNHDA and CDR2 is SQIVND (reference sequence). CDR3 size: 12 residues. Trimming pared 5 bases from V and 12 bases from J, leaving 17 bases between. CDR3 coding DNA: TGTGCCAGTAGTCCCCGCACGGGGGCAGTGTACTTC. It yields the protein CASSPRTGAVYF.

The gene calls are TRBV5-6 and TRBJ1-5; TRBD1 agrees at 7 bases. The CDR3 is 16 residues long. In germline, CDR1 is SGHDT, CDR2 YYEEEE. V lost 0 bases, J lost 1 base, and 4 bases stayed unmatched. CDR3 coding DNA: TGTGCCAGCAGCTTGGGCAGGGGGTGGAGCAATCAGCCCCAGCATTTT. It encodes CASSLGRGWSNQPQHF.

J is TRBJ2-7 and V is TRBV7-9; D gene ambiguous. Trimming cost V 5 bases and J 5 bases, with 7 bases left between them. This CDR3 has 11 amino acids. Germline lookup yields CDR1 SEHNR and CDR2 FQNEAQ (reference sequence). CDR3 DNA sequence: TGTGCCAGCAGCCCCCTTAACGAGCAGTACTTC. Translating it yields CASSPLNEQYF. Together with reference TRBV7-9 and TRBJ2-7, the CDR3 gives the full variable domain: DTGVSQNPRHKITKRGQNVTFRCDPISEHNRLYWYRQTLGQGPEFLTYFQNEAQLEKSRLLSDRFSAERPKGSFSTLEIQRTEQGDSAMYLCASSPLNEQYFGPGTRLTVT.

The rearrangement joins TRBV10-2 to TRBJ1-5, with a weak D call TRBD1 (5 bases). Germline V lookup: CDR1 WSHSY, CDR2 SAAADI. This CDR3 is 14 amino acids long. The V end was cut by 3 bases, the J end by 6 bases, with 12 bases between. CDR3 coding DNA: TGCGCCAGCAGTGACCCGGGGCGAGGTCAGCCCCAGCATTTT. Translated, it gives CASSDPGRGQPQHF.

V is TRBV7-8 and J is TRBJ1-1; no clear D. V was pared by 5 bases and J by 2 bases, with 9 bases between. The germline V gene encodes CDR1 SGHVS and CDR2 FQNEAQ. The CDR3 runs 13 residues. The CDR3 here is CASSLVRNTEAFF. The CDR3 DNA reads as TGTGCCAGCAGCCTCGTACGTAACACTGAAGCTTTCTTT.

The chain combines TRBV24-1 with TRBJ2-5; the D gene is possibly TRBD2 (5 bases). The length of the CDR3 is 13 residues. Germline CDR1 is KGHDR and CDR2 is SFDVKD. Trimming stripped 8 bases from V and 2 bases from J, with 11 bases between. CDR3 sequence: CATIEPGQETQYF. The CDR3 region has the DNA TGTGCCACCATCGAACCGGGACAAGAGACCCAGTACTTC.

The genes are TRBV6-2 or TRBV6-3 and TRBJ1-6, with D uncertain. The ends were cut back, 2 bases at V and 7 bases at J, with 9 bases in the middle. The CDR3 totals 14 residues. Per the germline V gene, CDR1 is MNHEY and CDR2 is SVGEGT. The CDR3 loop is CASSYPNQNSPLHF. DNA of the CDR3: TGTGCCAGCAGTTACCCAAATCAGAATTCACCCCTCCACTTT.

The chain joins TRBV9 to TRBJ1-5, with D perhaps TRBD1 (5 bases). This CDR3 spans 15 amino acids. Germline CDR1 SGDLS, CDR2 YYNGEE. Trimming cost V 2 bases and J 2 bases, with 11 bases left between them. CDR3 DNA: TGTGCCAGCAGCGTTTCCGCGGGGGGCAATCAGCCCCAGCATTTT. This codes for CASSVSAGGNQPQHF.

This chain uses TRBV4-3 with TRBJ1-3; no firm D call. From germline, CDR1 is LGHNA and CDR2 YSLEER. The CDR3 is made up of 17 amino acids. Trimming cost V 1 base and J 4 bases, with 17 bases left between them. Here the CDR3 reads CASSQVLVFHWGNTIYF. The CDR3 DNA follows: TGCGCCAGCAGCCAAGTTCTTGTCTTCCATTGGGGAAACACCATATATTTT.

The chain joins TRBV28 to TRBJ1-2; a possible D gene is TRBD1 (6 bases). Germline-derived CDR1 and CDR2 are MDHEN and SYDVKM. The CDR3 contains 15 residues. Trimming removed 0 bases at V and 5 bases at J, with 13 bases between. CDR3: CASSLWLGGGYGYTF. The DNA of the CDR3 is TGTGCCAGCAGTTTATGGTTGGGGGGCGGGTATGGCTACACCTTC.

This clone occurred once. The chain uses TRBV7-9 and TRBJ1-4; D ambiguous. Germline values: CDR1 SEHNR, CDR2 FQNEAQ (reference sequence). Trimming left V 1 base short and J 8 bases short, with 20 bases between. This CDR3 is built from 17 residues. The CDR3 loop reads CASSLVASRGIGEKLFF. CDR3 DNA: TGTGCCAGCAGCTTAGTAGCCTCCCGGGGTATAGGCGAAAAACTGTTTTTT. The variable domain in full, completed from reference TRBV7-9 and TRBJ1-4, reads DTGVSQNPRHKITKRGQNVTFRCDPISEHNRLYWYRQTLGQGPEFLTYFQNEAQLEKSRLLSDRFSAERPKGSFSTLEIQRTEQGDSAMYLCASSLVASRGIGEKLFFGSGTQLSVL.

This clone was seen a few times. The gene calls are TRBV6-5 and TRBJ1-6; D perhaps matches TRBD1 (6 bases). CDR3 length equals 15 residues. The germline V gene encodes CDR1 MNHEY and CDR2 SVGAGI. The V gene lost 2 bases and the J gene lost 7 bases, with 12 bases spanning the gap. The CDR3 nucleotides read TGTGCCAGCAGTTACGAAATGGGGGCGAATTCACCCCTCCACTTT. Its protein product is CASSYEMGANSPLHF.

The chain employs TRBV28 and TRBJ2-7; D possibly corresponds to TRBD1 (5 bases). Germline V gives CDR1 MDHEN, CDR2 SYDVKM. V lost 6 bases to trimming and J lost 3 bases, with 12 bases between them. CDR3 length equals 13 residues. CDR3 DNA: TGTGCCAGCAGATCCACAGGATTCTACGAGCAGTACTTC. Its protein is CASRSTGFYEQYF.

The chain links TRBV12-5 to TRBJ1-1; 9 bases line up with TRBD1. CDR3 length: 13 residues. V shed 5 bases, J shed 4 bases, and the junction held 2 bases outside the gene matches. The germline V gene has CDR1 LGHNT and CDR2 FRNRAP. CDR3: CASGLDRGTEAFF. CDR3 coding DNA: TGTGCTAGTGGTCTGGACAGGGGCACTGAAGCTTTCTTT.

The chain joins TRBV6-5 to TRBJ1-5; D unresolved. CDR3 size: 15 residues. CDR1 is MNHEY and CDR2 is SVGAGI in the germline V gene. Trimming took 0 bases from V and 6 from J, leaving 12 bases between them. This CDR3 is CASSYSKSGGQPQHF. CDR3 bases: TGTGCCAGCAGTTACTCAAAATCAGGTGGTCAGCCCCAGCATTTT.

The sample holds one count of this clone. CDR3 region: CASSPQLTYEQYF. In DNA, the CDR3 is TGTGCCAGCAGTCCCCAACTCACCTACGAGCAGTACTTC. This rearrangement joins TRBV27 to TRBJ2-7, with D hard to call. The V end was cut by 5 bases, the J end by 2 bases, with 10 bases between. In germline, CDR1 is MNHEY, CDR2 SMNVEV (reference sequence). CDR3 length: 13 residues.

The V and J genes are TRBV3-1 (or the pseudogene TRBV3-2) and TRBJ2-7; 7 nucleotides align to TRBD1. V lost 3 bases and J lost 4; bases outside the gene matches: 12. CDR3 length: 16 amino acids. Per germline, CDR1 LGHDT and CDR2 YNNKEL (reference sequence). The CDR3 region has the DNA TGTGCCAGCAGCCAGACCGGACAGGCGGCTTCGTACGAGCAGTACTTC. Protein: CASSQTGQAASYEQYF.

Only one count was recorded for this clone. The DNA of the CDR3 is TGTGCCAGCCGCTGGGGCGACAGGGACCGTGAAAAACTGTTTTTT. This encodes CASRWGDRDREKLFF. The genes are TRBV7-9 and TRBJ1-4; TRBD1 matches at 7 bases. The germline V gene encodes CDR1 SEHNR and CDR2 FQNEAQ (reference sequence). CDR3 length equals 15 residues. V was clipped by 8 bases and J by 7 bases; unmatched bases: 13.

As regards this clone: Other DNA sequences in the sample encode the same CDR3. The CDR3 is CASSMLGGLGTGELFF. In DNA, the CDR3 is TGTGCCAGTAGTATGCTTGGGGGGCTGGGTACCGGGGAGCTGTTTTTT. This sequence joins TRBV19 and TRBJ2-2, with D possibly called TRBD1 or TRBD2 (6 bases each). Germline loops: CDR1 LNHDA, CDR2 SQIVND (reference sequence). The V end lost 3 bases, the J end lost 5 bases, and 16 bases lay between the germline ends. The CDR3 totals 16 residues.

The chain uses TRBV12-3 or TRBV12-4 and TRBJ1-5; D not resolved. The V gene lost 4 bases and the J gene lost 4 bases, with 8 bases spanning the gap. The CDR3 totals 13 residues. CDR3 sequence (DNA): TGTGCCAGCAGTTCCGGGTTAAATCAGCCCCAGCATTTT. Its translation: CASSSGLNQPQHF.

This clone was found a few times. This sequence joins TRBV5-5 and TRBJ1-1; TRBD1 is a possible D gene (6 bases). The CDR3 runs to 16 residues. The germline V gene encodes CDR1 SGHKS and CDR2 YYEKEE (reference sequence). The germline V and J ends were trimmed by 5 bases and 0 bases, with 17 bases remaining between them. CDR3 residues: CASSTGISGVNTEAFF. CDR3 nucleotide sequence: TGTGCCAGCAGTACCGGGATCTCAGGGGTGAACACTGAAGCTTTCTTT.

This chain joins TRBV28 and TRBJ1-2, with 7 nucleotides matching TRBD1. The length of the CDR3 is 17 residues. CDR1 is MDHEN, CDR2 SYDVKM, per germline. V was clipped by 1 base and J by 0 bases; unmatched bases: 8. This CDR3 is CASSLYGRGATNYGYTF. The CDR3 DNA sequence: TGTGCCAGCAGTTTATACGGCAGGGGGGCTACTAACTATGGCTACACCTTC.

V and J are TRBV19 and TRBJ1-5; D unclear. Looked up from germline, CDR1 is LNHDA and CDR2 is SQIVND (reference sequence). The CDR3 is made up of 14 amino acids. The ends were cut back, 5 bases at V and 1 base at J, with 9 bases in the middle. In nucleotides, the CDR3 is TGTGCCAGTAGTCCGGCAACCAGCAATCAGCCCCAGCATTTT. It encodes CASSPATSNQPQHF.